The 12 T cell receptor beta chains in this list originate from one sample, sequenced in a study of blood T cell repertoires in COVID-19. Some clones are missing from TCRdb's copy, which holds only in-frame ones; the method was immunoSEQ multiplex PCR. The table shows 230,000 or so clones, with less than 90% occurring only once. Sequencing was performed on peripheral blood. The receptors come from a man aged 40-55 years with active or convalescent COVID-19.

The rearrangement links TRBV7-6 to TRBJ1-3; D is uncertain. Trimming removed 2 bases at V and 2 bases at J, with 13 bases between. This CDR3 is 16 amino acids long. Germline V gene lookup returns CDR1 SGHVS and CDR2 FNYEAQ. The CDR3 DNA follows: TGTGCCAGCAGCTTATTCACGGGAGGAACTGGAAACACCATATATTTT. Encoded protein: CASSLFTGGTGNTIYF.

CDR3 bases: TGCGCCAGCAGCTCGGGACAGGGAAAGAATGAGCAGTTCTTC. Protein product: CASSSGQGKNEQFF. The V call is TRBV5-1, the J call TRBJ2-1; 9 bases map to TRBD1. Germline V gene sequence: CDR1 SGHRS, CDR2 YFSETQ. After removal of 3 bases from V and 7 bases from J, the junction contained 5 bases not matched to a gene. The CDR3 contains 14 residues. Variable domain in full (rest from reference TRBV5-1 and TRBJ2-1): KAGVTQTPRYLIKTRGQQVTLSCSPISGHRSVSWYQQTPGQGLQFLFEYFSETQRNKGNFPGRFSGRQFSNSRSEMNVSTLELGDSALYLCASSSGQGKNEQFFGPGTRLTVL.

The rearrangement joins TRBV10-2 to TRBJ1-5, with 7 bases lining up with TRBD1. Germline CDR1 is WSHSY and CDR2 is SAAADI. CDR3 size: 14 residues. V dropped 7 bases and J dropped 7; count of bases not matched to a gene: 10. CDR3 DNA sequence: TGCGCCAGCACCGTGCAACAGGGGAGCCAGCCCCAGCATTTT. Encoded protein: CASTVQQGSQPQHF.

This clone was seen just once. This chain joins TRBV25-1 and TRBJ1-2; 8 bases line up with TRBD1. J was trimmed by 4 bases and V by 5 bases; bases with no gene match: 12. This CDR3 spans 16 amino acids. Germline lookup yields CDR1 MGHDK and CDR2 SYGVNS. In nucleotides, the CDR3 is TGTGCCAGCAGTAAAACGGACAGGGATCACACCTATGGCTACACCTTC. Translation: CASSKTDRDHTYGYTF.

The CDR3 loop reads CASRAAANTGELFF. CDR3 DNA sequence: TGTGCCAGCCGGGCAGCGGCGAACACCGGGGAGCTGTTTTTT. V gene TRBV28 combines with J gene TRBJ2-2, with D tentatively TRBD2 (5 bases). Germline CDR1 reads MDHEN; CDR2 reads SYDVKM. This CDR3 spans 14 amino acids. Trimming removed 8 bases from V and 0 bases from J, with 10 bases in between.

The J gene is TRBJ1-1, the V gene TRBV25-1; D possibly corresponds to TRBD1 (5 bases). CDR3 length equals 14 residues. V was trimmed by 2 bases and J by 5 bases, leaving 12 bases between them. Germline-derived CDR1 and CDR2 are MGHDK and SYGVNS. CDR3 loop: CASSEPGGMTEAFF. For the CDR3, the DNA is TGTGCCAGCAGTGAACCCGGGGGAATGACTGAAGCTTTCTTT. The full variable domain, with the rest looked up from reference TRBV25-1 and TRBJ1-1, is EADIYQTPRYLVIGTGKKITLECSQTMGHDKMYWYQQDPGMELHLIHYSYGVNSTEKGDLSSESTVSRIRTEHFPLTLESARPSHTSQYLCASSEPGGMTEAFFGQGTRLTVV.

The rearrangement uses TRBV10-1 and TRBJ2-3; 11 bases are shared with TRBD1. Germline V gene sequence: CDR1 WNHNN, CDR2 SYGVQD (reference sequence). J lost 6 bases, V lost 6 bases, and 8 bases had no gene match. The CDR3 has 15 amino acids. CDR3: CASSPRDRGTDTQYF. In nucleotides, the CDR3 is TGCGCCAGCAGCCCTCGGGACAGGGGGACGGATACGCAGTATTTT.

The V call is TRBV7-8, the J call TRBJ2-7, with TRBD1 matching over 11 bases. The CDR3 has 15 residues. V dropped 4 bases and J dropped 7; count of bases not matched to a gene: 9. Germline V gene lookup returns CDR1 SGHVS and CDR2 FQNEAQ. DNA for the CDR3: TGTGCCAGCAGCTCATGGACAGGGGGCGCGGGGGAGCAGTACTTC. It translates to CASSSWTGGAGEQYF.

The rearrangement links TRBV6-5 to TRBJ1-2; a weak D match, TRBD1 (6 bases). Trimming left V 6 bases short and J 7 bases short, with 15 bases between. The CDR3 is 13 residues long. Per the germline V gene, CDR1 is MNHEY and CDR2 is SVGAGI. Written as DNA, the CDR3 is TGTGCCAGCAGATTCCCAGGGGAGCCTGGCTACACCTTC. This codes for CASRFPGEPGYTF.

The genes are TRBV27 and TRBJ2-2; a possible D gene is TRBD1 (5 bases). V was cut by 8 bases and J by 3 bases, with 10 bases left in between. The CDR3 runs 13 residues. Germline V gene data show CDR1 as MNHEY and CDR2 as SMNVEV (reference sequence). CDR3 residues: CASVGLHTGELFF. The CDR3, as DNA: TGTGCCAGCGTGGGGCTTCACACCGGGGAGCTGTTTTTT.

The chain uses TRBV28 and TRBJ1-2, with D perhaps matching TRBD1 (6 bases). Germline CDR1 and CDR2: MDHEN and SYDVKM. The CDR3 sequence is 15 residues long. V dropped 3 bases and J dropped 3 bases, with 14 bases sitting between them. The CDR3 sequence: CASSLVPDSYYGYTF. The CDR3 DNA sequence: TGTGCCAGCAGTTTGGTTCCGGACAGCTACTATGGCTACACCTTC.

CDR3 region: CAISESSGKEAEAFF. The CDR3 DNA is TGTGCCATCAGTGAGTCATCTGGGAAGGAGGCTGAAGCTTTCTTT. The V gene is TRBV10-3, the J gene TRBJ1-1; D remains ambiguous. The CDR3 is 15 residues long. Germline loops: CDR1 ENHRY, CDR2 SYGVKD. V lost 0 bases and J 6 bases, leaving 14 bases between the germline ends.